One and the same sample provided the 29 T cell receptor beta chains below, sequenced in a study of tissue T cells after allogeneic stem cell transplantation (dated by TCRdb to 2021 to 2024). Reading the label with the study, this specimen's time point is: mouse harvest day 14 after allogeneic transplant. Each mouse graft, delivered by tail vein injection, combined 10^6 splenic CD5+ T cells with 10^7 T-cell-depleted bone marrow cells. Libraries were built with the immunoSEQ multiplex PCR assay. TCRdb mirrors the immuneACCESS table, restricted to in-frame sequences. Some clones are absent from its copies; in checked studies, under half trace to an unresolved V gene, and the reason for the others is unknown. The sample data list 4,000 to 4,500 clones, and around 43% of these were observed just once. Approximately 35% of the sample is held by the ten biggest clonotypes. Source material: lymph node tissue. Receptors were obtained from a female BALB/c mouse given C57BL/6 T cells with graft-versus-host disease after an allogeneic hematopoietic cell transplant.

This clone occurred once. The genes and germline here are from mouse. The sequenced fragment ends 1 residue before the CDR3 boundary, so the rest is inferred from the germline J gene. Within the sample, other DNA sequences also encode this same CDR3. J is TRBJ2-4 and V is TRBV26; TRBD2 is a possible D gene (7 bases). CDR3 size: 14 residues. Germline lookup yields CDR1 KGHPV and CDR2 FQNQEV (reference sequence). Trimming left V 6 bases short and J 3 bases short, with 13 bases between. Incomplete CDR3 DNA: TGTGCCAGCAGCCTTCCTGGGGGCCAAAACACCTTGTAC. Residues: CASSLPGGQNTLY. In full, the CDR3 reads CASSLPGGQNTLYF.

As regards this clone: Each gene name is a mouse one. The read stops 1 residue short of the end of the CDR3; the missing end is completed from the germline J gene. The chain uses TRBV12-2 and TRBJ1-5, with 7 bases aligning to TRBD1. The ends lost 2 bases at V and 1 base at J; junction bases unmatched: 1. This CDR3 contains 14 residues. In germline, CDR1 is SGHLS, CDR2 HYDKME. The part of the CDR3 DNA that was read is TGTGCCAGCTCTCCGGGACAGAACAACCAGGCTCCGCTT. This codes for CASSPGQNNQAPL. The full CDR3 protein reads CASSPGQNNQAPLF.

This clone is medium-sized within its sample. The germline and genes are mouse ones. The read ends 1 residue early relative to the CDR3; the germline J gene fills the gap. The J gene is TRBJ2-1, the V gene TRBV26; 9 bases are shared with TRBD1. Germline V gives CDR1 KGHPV, CDR2 FQNQEV (reference sequence). Losses at the gene ends were 6 bases for V and 4 bases for J; bases not matched to a gene: 7. There are 15 residues in the CDR3. The CDR3: CASSPTGGGYAEQFF. Incomplete CDR3 DNA: TGTGCCAGCAGCCCGACAGGGGGAGGGTATGCTGAGCAGTTC.

This clone is medium-sized by share. Each gene name is a mouse one. The read finishes 1 residue shy of the CDR3 end, and the germline J gene is used to complete it. The chain couples TRBV19 to TRBJ1-4; 10 positions agree with TRBD1. CDR3 size: 15 residues. Per germline, CDR1 FNHDT and CDR2 SITEND (reference sequence). Trimming cost V 3 bases and J 6 bases; bases outside gene matches: 5. The CDR3 here is CASSKAGQGHERLFF. The CDR3 bases that were read are TGTGCCAGCAGTAAGGCGGGACAGGGGCACGAAAGATTATTT.

About this clone itself: One junction end disagrees with the germline gene, perhaps due to a read error. Mouse germline and gene names are used. From the germline J gene comes the end of the CDR3, since the read stops 1 residue before it. The rearrangement uses TRBV13-1 and TRBJ2-7; D uncertain. The CDR3 runs 14 residues. Germline V gene data show CDR1 as NSHNY and CDR2 as SYGAGN. The CDR3 is CATSDTRTPYEQYF. Incomplete CDR3 DNA: TGCGCCACCAGTGATACCAGGACCCCCTATGAACAGTAC.

This clone is deemed hyperexpanded. The genes and germline here are from mouse. The read stops 1 residue short of the end of the CDR3; the missing end is completed from the germline J gene. The rearrangement uses TRBV3 and TRBJ2-7; 10 bases are shared with TRBD2. This CDR3 is 14 amino acids long. With V trimmed by 5 bases and J by 5 bases, 6 bases remained unmatched. The germline gives CDR1 SNHLY, CDR2 FYNGKV (reference sequence). This chain's CDR3 is CASSADWGFHEQYF. The DNA read from the CDR3 is TGTGCCAGCAGCGCGGACTGGGGGTTCCATGAACAGTAC. Together with reference TRBV3 and TRBJ2-7, the CDR3 gives the full variable domain: GPKVLQIPSHQIIDMGQMVTLNCDPVSNHLYFYWYKQILGQQMEFLVNFYNGKVMEKSKLFKDQFSVERPDGSYFTLKIQPTALEDSAVYFCASSADWGFHEQYFGPGTRLTVL.

In its sample, this clone was seen a few times. Gene names denote mouse genes. The CDR3 extends 1 residue past the end of the read, so its final part is completed from the germline J gene. The chain combines TRBV23 with TRBJ2-7; the table names TRBD1, a call not compared with the DNA. The germline gives CDR1 KGHTA, CDR2 FQNQQP. This CDR3 is built from 14 residues. CDR3 loop: CSSSQHRSSYEQYF. The CDR3 bases that were read are TGCTCCAGCAGTCAACACAGGAGCTCCTATGAACAGTAC.

Remarks on this clone: Gene names and germline refer to mouse. The CDR3 end is not reached by the read, which stops 1 residue before it; the germline J gene fills it in. The chain employs TRBV26 and TRBJ1-1, with D perhaps matching TRBD1 (6 bases). The CDR3 is 14 amino acids. V was pared by 2 bases and J by 4 bases, with 11 bases between. Per germline, CDR1 KGHPV and CDR2 FQNQEV (reference sequence). CDR3 bases read: TGTGCCAGCAGTCTGGGGGGAGGGGGCACAGAAGTCTTC. Amino acids: CASSLGGGGTEVF. The whole CDR3 protein is CASSLGGGGTEVFF.

A word on this clone: The germline and genes are mouse ones. The part of the CDR3 DNA that was read is TGTGCCAGCGGGACCGGGACAGGGGATTCCAACGAAAGATTATTT. It translates to CASGTGTGDSNERLF. The entire CDR3 protein is CASGTGTGDSNERLFF. The gene calls are TRBV13-2 and TRBJ1-4; the match to TRBD1 covers 10 bases. The read falls 1 residue short of the CDR3 end, and the missing part is taken from the germline J gene. V was pared by 5 bases and J by 1 base, with 5 bases of the junction left unmatched. The CDR3 is 16 residues long. Germline V lookup: CDR1 NNHNN, CDR2 SYGAGS (reference sequence).

This clone was found a few times. The germline and genes are mouse ones. The CDR3 extends 1 residue past the end of the read, so its final part is completed from the germline J gene. The chain has TRBV26 and TRBJ2-4; 13 nucleotides align to TRBD2. CDR3 size: 15 residues. The V gene end was trimmed by 5 bases and the J gene end by 3 bases; junction bases not matched to a gene: 2. Looked up from germline, CDR1 is KGHPV and CDR2 is FQNQEV (reference sequence). The CDR3 reads CASSWDWGGQNTLYF. The part of the CDR3 DNA that was read is TGTGCCAGCAGTTGGGACTGGGGGGGGCAAAACACCTTGTAC. Combining the CDR3 with reference TRBV26 and TRBJ2-4 gives the whole variable domain NSKVIQTPRYLVKGQGQKAKMRCIPEKGHPVVFWYQQNKNNEFKFLINFQNQEVLQQIDMTEKRFSAECPSNSPCSLEIQSSEAGDSALYLCASSWDWGGQNTLYFGAGTRLSVL.

In its sample, this clone ranks as medium-sized (0.01 to 0.1%). Germline and genes: mouse. Read data end 1 residue before the CDR3 end; the end is taken from the germline J gene. J is TRBJ1-6 and V is TRBV13-2, with D hard to call. TRBJ1-6 is annotated as an ORF whose role is uncertain. CDR1 is NNHNN, CDR2 SYGAGS, per germline (reference sequence). The CDR3 spans 14 residues. The V end was cut by 2 bases, the J end by 0 bases, with 3 bases between. The chain's CDR3 is CASGDSSYNSPLYF. Incomplete CDR3 DNA: TGTGCCAGCGGTGACAGTTCCTATAATTCGCCCCTCTAC.

The sample holds a few counts of this clone. Gene labels here are mouse ones. The DNA ends 1 residue before the CDR3 does, and the rest of the CDR3 is filled in from the germline J gene. The chain has TRBV13-2 and TRBJ2-5; D is unresolved. The V and J ends lost 2 bases and 6 bases respectively, with 4 bases between them. This CDR3 is built from 11 residues. Germline assignment: CDR1 NNHNN and CDR2 SYGAGS (reference sequence). Incomplete CDR3 DNA: TGTGCCAGCGGTGACCGGGACACCCAGTAC. Amino acid sequence: CASGDRDTQY. The CDR3, in full, reads CASGDRDTQYF.

In the case of this clone: Gene names are mouse gene names. The CDR3 end lies 1 residue beyond the end of the read and is filled in from the germline J gene. The chain couples TRBV3 to TRBJ1-1; TRBD1 aligns across 7 bases. This CDR3 is 13 amino acids long. The V segment lost 2 bases and the J segment 4 bases; nucleotides outside the gene matches: 1. From germline, CDR1 is SNHLY and CDR2 FYNGKV (reference sequence). The part of the CDR3 DNA that was read is TGTGCCAGCAGCTTACAGGGGGGCACAGAAGTCTTC. As protein: CASSLQGGTEVF. In full, the CDR3 reads CASSLQGGTEVFF.

Of note for this clone: Genes and germline come from the mouse. The observed sequence ends 1 residue before the CDR3 terminus, with the missing tail filled in from the germline J gene. The J gene is TRBJ2-3, the V gene TRBV13-1, with TRBD1 as a possible D gene (6 bases). Trimming removed 4 bases from V and 5 bases from J, with 8 bases in between. In germline, CDR1 is NSHNY, CDR2 SYGAGN. This CDR3 spans 12 amino acids. CDR3 sequence: CASSLQGETLYF. Incomplete CDR3 DNA: TGTGCCAGCAGTCTACAGGGAGAAACGCTGTAT.

Within the sample, this clone is medium-sized. These gene names are mouse names. The CDR3 extends 1 residue past the end of the read, so its final part is completed from the germline J gene. The chain joins TRBV26 to TRBJ2-7, with 11 bases aligning to TRBD2. Germline CDR1 reads KGHPV; CDR2 reads FQNQEV (reference sequence). The CDR3 loop spans 13 amino acids. The V and J ends lost 4 bases and 6 bases, in that order; junction bases with no gene match: 2. CDR3 DNA, as far as it was read: TGTGCCAGCAGTCCGGACTGGGGGGTTGAACAGTAC. Translating it yields CASSPDWGVEQY. From start to end, the CDR3 is CASSPDWGVEQYF.

With respect to this clone: Gene names denote mouse genes. The read terminates 1 residue ahead of where the CDR3 ends, so the germline J gene completes it. The V gene is TRBV29, the J gene TRBJ1-1; 7 bases agree with TRBD1. V was clipped by 5 bases and J by 0 bases; unmatched bases: 3. The CDR3 covers 14 residues. Per germline, CDR1 MSHET and CDR2 SYDVDS. CDR3 DNA, as far as it was read: TGTGCTAGCAGTCCCGGACAGGCAAACACAGAAGTCTTC. Its translation is CASSPGQANTEVF. The entire CDR3 protein reads CASSPGQANTEVFF.

Regarding this clone: Gene names follow the mouse nomenclature. Sequencing ends 1 residue short of the CDR3 end; the germline J gene provides the rest. J is TRBJ1-6 and V is TRBV26; D call uncertain. TRBJ1-6 counts as an open reading frame of uncertain function. CDR1 and CDR2 (germline): KGHPV, FQNQEV (reference sequence). The length of the CDR3 is 14 residues. V was cut by 6 bases and J by 0 bases, with 6 bases left in between. Incomplete CDR3 DNA: TGTGCCAGCAGAGACAATTCCTATAATTCGCCCCTCTAC. Amino acid sequence: CASRDNSYNSPLY. The entire CDR3 is CASRDNSYNSPLYF.

A remark on this clone: The gene names given are mouse names. The CDR3 end falls 1 residue outside the read, so it is completed with the germline J gene. V and J are TRBV26 and TRBJ1-3, with 11 bases lining up with TRBD1. The CDR3 is made up of 14 amino acids. The trim removed 4 bases at V and 9 bases at J, leaving 5 bases unmatched. Germline-derived CDR1 and CDR2 are KGHPV and FQNQEV (reference sequence). This CDR3 reads CASSPGTGGSTLYF. The sequenced part of the CDR3 DNA is TGTGCCAGCAGTCCCGGGACAGGGGGGAGTACGCTCTAT.

Details on this clone: Here the gene names and germline are mouse. The read ends 1 residue early relative to the CDR3; the germline J gene fills the gap. V and J are TRBV26 and TRBJ1-3, with D possibly TRBD1 on 6 matching bases. The V end lost 5 bases, the J end lost 1 base, and 9 bases lay between the germline ends. Germline V gene lookup returns CDR1 KGHPV and CDR2 FQNQEV (reference sequence). CDR3 length: 14 residues. Incomplete CDR3 DNA: TGTGCCAGCAGTTCGGGACAATCTGGAAATACGCTCTAT. Translation: CASSSGQSGNTLY. The CDR3 in full is CASSSGQSGNTLYF.

Worth noting for this clone: Genes and germline are mouse. Coverage ceases 1 residue before the CDR3 finishes, and the germline J gene fills in the end. V and J are TRBV3 and TRBJ2-7, with TRBD1 matching 9 bases. Per the germline V gene, CDR1 is SNHLY and CDR2 is FYNGKV (reference sequence). V was clipped by 5 bases and J by 2 bases; unmatched bases: 4. This CDR3 is 14 amino acids long. The sequenced CDR3 bases are TGTGCCAGCAGCATCGGGACAGGGACCTATGAACAGTAC. Encoded protein: CASSIGTGTYEQY. The whole CDR3 is CASSIGTGTYEQYF. Combining the CDR3 with reference TRBV3 and TRBJ2-7 gives the whole variable domain GPKVLQIPSHQIIDMGQMVTLNCDPVSNHLYFYWYKQILGQQMEFLVNFYNGKVMEKSKLFKDQFSVERPDGSYFTLKIQPTALEDSAVYFCASSIGTGTYEQYFGPGTRLTVL.

By proportion, this clone is large. Germline and genes here are mouse. Read sequence stops 1 residue before the CDR3 end, and the germline J gene provides the missing end. The J gene is TRBJ1-4, the V gene TRBV1; D might be TRBD1 (6 bases). Trimming shortened V by 3 bases and J by 2 bases, and 7 bases separated the two germline ends. The CDR3 spans 14 residues. CDR1 and CDR2 from the germline V gene are NSQYPW and LRSPGD (reference sequence). The CDR3 protein is CTCSAGTSNERLFF. The sequenced CDR3 bases are TGCACCTGCAGTGCCGGGACATCCAACGAAAGATTATTT.

Worth noting for this clone: The germline and genes are mouse ones. The read halts 1 residue ahead of the CDR3 end, with the missing end drawn from the germline J gene. The chain joins TRBV26 to TRBJ1-4; unclear D gene. This CDR3 comprises 13 residues. Germline V gives CDR1 KGHPV, CDR2 FQNQEV (reference sequence). V was shortened by 3 bases and J by 4 bases, with 6 bases between the two germline ends. The CDR3 loop reads CASSLNSNERLFF. CDR3 bases read: TGTGCCAGCAGTCTAAACAGCAACGAAAGATTATTT.

About this clone: The listed genes are named as in mouse. Sequencing ends 1 residue short of the CDR3 end; the germline J gene provides the rest. The chain links TRBV1 to TRBJ1-4; D is ambiguous. Deletions cut 2 bases from V and 7 bases from J, with 11 bases between. This CDR3 spans 14 amino acids. Per the germline V gene, CDR1 is NSQYPW and CDR2 is LRSPGD (reference sequence). This CDR3 is CTCSARQMSERLFF. The covered CDR3 bases are TGCACCTGCAGTGCAAGGCAGATGAGCGAAAGATTATTT.

About this clone: Gene names are mouse gene names. The CDR3 end lies 1 residue beyond the end of the read and is filled in from the germline J gene. The J gene is TRBJ2-2, the V gene TRBV19; tentatively, D is TRBD1 or TRBD2 (5 bases each). The CDR3 length is 14 residues. The V gene lost 3 bases and the J gene lost 1 base, with 7 bases spanning the gap. Germline assignment: CDR1 FNHDT and CDR2 SITEND (reference sequence). The sequenced part of the CDR3 DNA is TGTGCCAGCAGTAGGGACGGAAACACCGGGCAGCTCTAC. This translates into CASSRDGNTGQLY. The whole CDR3 region reads CASSRDGNTGQLYF.

A note on this clone: The listed genes are named as in mouse. The read gets to within 1 residue of the CDR3 end, and the germline J gene fills in the rest. V gene TRBV1 combines with J gene TRBJ1-5; D not resolved. The V and J ends lost 0 bases and 0 bases respectively, with 6 bases between them. The CDR3 has 15 amino acids. Germline CDR1 and CDR2: NSQYPW and LRSPGD (reference sequence). The covered CDR3 bases are TGCACCTGCAGTGCAGATCCGGGTAACAACCAGGCTCCGCTT. Encoded protein: CTCSADPGNNQAPL. The entire CDR3 sequence reads CTCSADPGNNQAPLF. The full variable domain, rest sourced from reference TRBV1 and TRBJ1-5, is VTLLEQNPRWRLVPRGQAVNLRCILKNSQYPWMSWYQQDLQKQLQWLFTLRSPGDKEVKSLPGADYLATRVTDTELRLQVANMSQGRTLYCTCSADPGNNQAPLFGEGTRLSVL.

Of note for this clone: Any gene name here is a mouse gene name. The read gets to within 1 residue of the CDR3 end, and the germline J gene fills in the rest. The genes are TRBV26 and TRBJ2-2, with 10 bases lining up with TRBD1. Unmatched junction bases numbered 1, after V lost 3 bases and J lost 0 bases. Germline-derived CDR1 and CDR2 are KGHPV and FQNQEV (reference sequence). The CDR3 loop spans 16 amino acids. CDR3 residues: CASSLGTGANTGQLYF. CDR3 DNA (partial): TGTGCCAGCAGTCTCGGGACAGGGGCAAACACCGGGCAGCTCTAC.

This clone was seen more than once but under ten times. Gene names are mouse gene names. The DNA ends 1 residue before the CDR3 does, and the rest of the CDR3 is filled in from the germline J gene. The gene calls are TRBV16 and TRBJ2-3, with unresolved D. Trimming took 1 base from V and 0 from J, leaving 5 bases between them. The CDR3 loop spans 14 amino acids. CDR1 is SGHSA, CDR2 FRNQAP, per germline. The CDR3 protein is CASSLASSAETLYF. The covered CDR3 bases are TGTGCAAGCAGCTTAGCCTCAAGTGCAGAAACGCTGTAT.

This clone came up once. Here the gene names and germline are mouse. The read ends 1 residue before the CDR3 terminus; that terminus is restored from the germline J gene. The chain is built from TRBV12-1 and TRBJ2-3; 12 nucleotides match TRBD2. The CDR3 is 15 amino acids. Trimming cost V 3 bases and J 6 bases; bases outside gene matches: 6. The germline V gene encodes CDR1 SGHSN and CDR2 HYEKVE. CDR3 loop: CASSDRDWGVETLYF. The sequenced CDR3 bases are TGTGCCAGCTCTGACCGGGACTGGGGGGTGGAAACGCTGTAT. Complete variable domain (other parts from reference TRBV12-1 and TRBJ2-3): DSGVVQSPRHIIKEKGGRSVLTCIPISGHSNVVWYQQTLGKELKFLIQHYEKVERDKGFLPSRFSVQQFDDYHSEMNMSALELEDSAMYFCASSDRDWGVETLYFGSGTRLTVL.

In regard to this clone: A much larger clone lies one base from this, so it may be a read error. Gene names are mouse gene names. Read data end 1 residue before the CDR3 end; the end is taken from the germline J gene. V gene TRBV13-2 combines with J gene TRBJ2-5; 12 bases align to TRBD2. This CDR3 region has 14 residues. Germline V gene lookup returns CDR1 NNHNN and CDR2 SYGAGS (reference sequence). Here the CDR3 reads CTSGGTGGKDTQYF. Incomplete CDR3 DNA: TGTACCAGCGGTGGGACTGGGGGGAAAGACACCCAGTAC.